A selection of T cell receptor beta chains follows, all from one sample in a study of beta chain features in type 1 diabetes. Only in-frame clones appear in the TCRdb table, and some are missing; sequencing was by immunoSEQ multiplex PCR. The repertoire has 150,000 to 200,000 clones, 7.5% to 10% of them found once; the top ten carry 2.3%. What was sequenced was central memory CD4+ T cells from blood. These receptors came from a woman younger than 30 in good health. Both conserved end residues are part of each CDR3. Each record gives: J gene, CDR3 length, V gene, CDR3 protein.

TRBJ1-4 13 TRBV6-1 CASRRGQDEKLFF
TRBJ1-2 13 TRBV7-2 CASSSTPQGGYTF
TRBJ2-3 16 TRBV7-8 CASSPGARGLTDTQYF
TRBJ2-3 15 TRBV18 CASSQGQGGADTQYF
TRBJ1-1 11 TRBV7-2 CASIQQGLAFF
TRBJ2-1 14 TRBV25-1 CASSDPGSYNEQFF
TRBJ2-7 14 TRBV18 CASSPGLSTYEQYF
TRBJ2-6 14 TRBV30 CAWRGGSGANVLTF
TRBJ2-5 14 TRBV5-4 CASSLDRGQETQYF
TRBJ2-5 16 TRBV14 CASSQGGGGVQETQYF
TRBJ2-1 14 TRBV2 CASSLTSGRGEQFF
TRBJ1-5 14 TRBV19 CASSTHRDNQPQHF
TRBJ2-3 16 TRBV5-4 CASSLGWTRFGDTQYF
TRBJ1-1 15 TRBV18 CASSPIEQMNTEAFF
TRBJ2-5 15 TRBV19 CASSTGPVLLETQYF
TRBJ2-3 14 TRBV10-3 CAISNPGGTDTQYF
TRBJ2-1 14 TRBV5-1 CASSLGTGGDEQFF
TRBJ2-3 13 TRBV10-2 CASSETGPDTQYF
TRBJ2-2 17 TRBV5-4 CASSATGTSNGVRELFF
TRBJ2-3 15 TRBV6-6 CASSESLGGRDTQYF
TRBJ2-2 16 TRBV11-2 CASSFDRTGRSGELFF
TRBJ2-1 14 TRBV6-5 CASSAGTSGSKQFF
TRBJ2-1 14 TRBV7-8 CASSPTGAINEQFF
TRBJ2-1 15 TRBV5-1 CASSLALADYNEQFF
TRBJ1-5 13 TRBV9 CASSVAGGGPQHF
TRBJ2-2 16 TRBV18 CASSPSPQGNTGELFF
TRBJ1-1 14 TRBV30 CAWSEKQGNTEAFF
TRBJ2-1 15 TRBV18 CASSRKVEFYNEQFF
TRBJ2-3 15 TRBV5-1 CASSSERGSTDTQYF
TRBJ1-5 18 TRBV4-1 CASSQDPSGQGKNQPQHF
TRBJ1-5 16 TRBV23-1 CASSPGTGLSNQPQHF
TRBJ1-2 15 TRBV7-2 CASSLTATGAYGYTF
TRBJ2-1 13 TRBV19 CASSRASLDEQFF
TRBJ1-1 14 TRBV2 CASSLKSGGTEAFF
TRBJ2-5 15 TRBV5-1 CASSSEPTGGETQYF
TRBJ1-1 15 TRBV7-9 CASSGRGGMNTEAFF
TRBJ1-6 16 TRBV9 CASSVGAGGRNSPLHF
TRBJ1-1 16 TRBV10-3 CAISENPGLRNTEAFF
TRBJ1-1 11 TRBV7-2 CASSSLAEAFF
TRBJ2-7 13 TRBV30 CAFKRERPYEQYF
TRBJ2-1 15 TRBV5-1 CASSLQRSDLNEQFF
TRBJ1-6 15 TRBV7-2 CASSLEGQGNSPLHF
TRBJ2-7 16 TRBV4-2 CASSQDNSRGSYEQYF
TRBJ1-5 12 TRBV6-6 CASSLDRQPQHF
TRBJ2-5 15 TRBV5-1 CASSLEGQLQETQYF